Below, one TCR beta chain is given with its context. The sample comes from a study of T cell changes during pregnancy in multiple sclerosis. V was pared by 8 bases and J by 0 bases, with 16 bases between. Germline CDR1 is SEHNR and CDR2 is FQNEAQ (reference sequence). This CDR3 comprises 15 residues. TCRdb keeps only in-frame clones here, not all; method: immunoSEQ multiplex PCR. This sample has some 97,000 clones, with 92% found just once. This material consisted of peripheral blood, taken after pregnancy. The sequence was obtained from a female donor with multiple sclerosis, enrolled in a pregnancy study. The chain links TRBV7-9 to TRBJ1-1, with D maybe TRBD1 (5 bases). CDR3 nucleotides: TGTGCCAGCCCGGGGGGTGTGACCTTGAACACTGAAGCTTTCTTT. Protein: CASPGGVTLNTEAFF.